Each of the 8 T cell receptor beta chains below was sequenced from the same sample in a study of T cell clusters in autoimmune cytopenias. TRB was amplified from about 250 ng of peripheral blood genomic DNA per sample. TRB rearrangements were amplified by touch-down multiplex PCR with mixed TRB-A/B primers. Following a re-call of the multiplex PCR reads, TCRdb has one entry per CDR3 protein and lacks DNA. The sample is made up of about 15,000 distinct CDR3 sequences, and the top ten hold 2.2% of it. The sample was peripheral blood. The source is a human donor with an autoimmune cytopenia or autoimmune hepatitis (not recorded which).

By frequency, this clonotype registers medium-sized. The chain has TRBV27 and TRBJ1-6. Per germline, CDR1 MNHEY and CDR2 SMNVEV (reference sequence). The CDR3 extends over 13 amino acids. The CDR3 loop is CASSPYYNSPLHF.

By frequency, this clonotype is medium-sized. The chain joins TRBV10-3 to TRBJ2-1; TCRdb's D call, TRBD1, is unchecked because there is no DNA. Germline V gene data show CDR1 as ENHRY and CDR2 as SYGVKD. The CDR3 extends over 14 amino acids. CDR3 sequence: CAISESRVGDEQFF.

This chain connects TRBV6-5 to TRBJ2-3; TCRdb names TRBD2, which stays unverified in the absence of DNA. Germline V gives CDR1 MNHEY, CDR2 SVGAGI. There are 14 residues in the CDR3. CDR3 sequence reads: CASRRDGPEGTQYF.

This rearrangement joins TRBV15 to TRBJ1-6. Germline values: CDR1 LNHNV, CDR2 YYDKDF (reference sequence). The CDR3 contains 16 residues. Here the CDR3 reads CATSSTDGSYNSPLHF.

The chain uses TRBV18 and TRBJ1-6. Germline CDR1 is KGHSH and CDR2 is LQKENI. CDR3 length: 14 residues. The chain's CDR3 is CASSPRGRKAPLHF.

The V call is TRBV12-3 or TRBV12-4, the J call TRBJ1-5; as DNA is missing, the TRBD1 call by TCRdb cannot be tested. The CDR3 length is 13 residues. The CDR3 sequence: CASSLGTNQPQHF.

The chain is built from TRBV6-5 and TRBJ1-1; as DNA is missing, the TRBD1 call by TCRdb cannot be tested. The CDR3 extends over 13 amino acids. Per germline, CDR1 MNHEY and CDR2 SVGAGI. CDR3 residues: CASRRGLNTEAFF.

The chain links TRBV12-3 or TRBV12-4 to TRBJ2-3; without DNA, the TCRdb call of TRBD1 cannot be checked. CDR3 length: 14 amino acids. CDR3 in amino acids: CASSPQGRPDTQYF.